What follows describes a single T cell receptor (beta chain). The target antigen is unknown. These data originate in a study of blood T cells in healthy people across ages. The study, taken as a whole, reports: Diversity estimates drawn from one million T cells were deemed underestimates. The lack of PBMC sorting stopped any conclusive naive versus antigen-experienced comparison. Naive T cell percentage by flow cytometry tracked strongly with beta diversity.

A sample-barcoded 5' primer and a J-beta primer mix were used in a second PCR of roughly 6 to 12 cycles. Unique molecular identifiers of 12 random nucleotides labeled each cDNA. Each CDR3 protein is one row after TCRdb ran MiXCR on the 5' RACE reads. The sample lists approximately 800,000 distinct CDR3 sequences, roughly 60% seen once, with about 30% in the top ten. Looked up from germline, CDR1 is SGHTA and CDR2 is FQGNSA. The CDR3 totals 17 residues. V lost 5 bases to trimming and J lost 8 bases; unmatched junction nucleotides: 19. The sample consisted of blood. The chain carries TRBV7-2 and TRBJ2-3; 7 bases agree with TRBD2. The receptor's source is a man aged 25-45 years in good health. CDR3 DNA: TGTGCCAGCAGCCAACTAGCGTTGTCCACACTTCTTGCTACGCAGTATTTT. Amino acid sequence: CASSQLALSTLLATQYF.